This T cell receptor beta chain is drawn from a study of shared clonotypes between healthy human individuals. Study-level information: Per donor, three plates held CD4 naive cells, three held CD4 memory, two held CD8 naive and one held CD8 memory.

A note on this clone: Its antigen remains unidentified.

The data were produced by immunoSEQ multiplex PCR, yet TCRdb's version contains in-frame clones alone and is incomplete. The sample includes fewer than 1.4 million clones, 75% to 80% of them seen just once. The CDR3 is made up of 13 amino acids. The junction had 3 bases not matched to a gene; V was cut back by 5 bases and J by 5 bases. Germline lookup yields CDR1 SGHAT and CDR2 FQNNGV. General study points: Tissues were not sampled, only blood, and their repertoires likely differ.

The origin of this receptor is a man aged 18 to 35 in good health. Some clones in this sample may be carry-over from other donors' samples. Sequencing was performed on memory CD4+ T cells from PBMCs. The subset is: CD45RA-negative fraction. This chain connects TRBV11-2 to TRBJ1-5; 7 nucleotides align to TRBD1. CDR3 residues: CASSLGQHQPQHF. The CDR3 region has the DNA TGTGCCAGCAGCCTGGGACAGCATCAGCCCCAGCATTTT.